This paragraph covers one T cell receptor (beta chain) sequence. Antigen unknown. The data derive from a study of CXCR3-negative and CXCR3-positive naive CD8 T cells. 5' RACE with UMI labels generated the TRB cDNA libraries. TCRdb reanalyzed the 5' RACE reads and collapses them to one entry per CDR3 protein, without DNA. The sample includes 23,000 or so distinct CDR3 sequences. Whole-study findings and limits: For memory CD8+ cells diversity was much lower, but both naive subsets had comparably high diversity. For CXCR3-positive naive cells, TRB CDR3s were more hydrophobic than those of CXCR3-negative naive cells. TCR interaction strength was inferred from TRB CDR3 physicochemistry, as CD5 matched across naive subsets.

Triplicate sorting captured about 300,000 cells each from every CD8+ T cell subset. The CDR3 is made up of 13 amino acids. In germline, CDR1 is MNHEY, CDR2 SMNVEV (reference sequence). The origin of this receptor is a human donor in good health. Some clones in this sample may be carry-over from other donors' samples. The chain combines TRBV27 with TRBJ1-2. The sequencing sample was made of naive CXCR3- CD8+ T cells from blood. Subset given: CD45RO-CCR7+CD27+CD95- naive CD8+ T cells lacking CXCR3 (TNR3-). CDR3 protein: CASKPWEGGGYTF.